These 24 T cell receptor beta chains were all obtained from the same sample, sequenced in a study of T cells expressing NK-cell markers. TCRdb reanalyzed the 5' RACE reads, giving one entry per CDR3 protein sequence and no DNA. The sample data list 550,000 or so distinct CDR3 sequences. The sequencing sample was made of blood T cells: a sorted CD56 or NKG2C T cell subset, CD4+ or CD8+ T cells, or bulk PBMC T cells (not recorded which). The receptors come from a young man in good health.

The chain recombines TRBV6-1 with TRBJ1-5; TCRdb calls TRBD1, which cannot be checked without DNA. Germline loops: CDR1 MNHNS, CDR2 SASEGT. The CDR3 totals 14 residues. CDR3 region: CASSRRDSNQPQHF.

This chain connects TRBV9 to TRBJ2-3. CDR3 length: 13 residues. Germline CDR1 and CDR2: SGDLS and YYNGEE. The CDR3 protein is CASSVGLIDTQYF.

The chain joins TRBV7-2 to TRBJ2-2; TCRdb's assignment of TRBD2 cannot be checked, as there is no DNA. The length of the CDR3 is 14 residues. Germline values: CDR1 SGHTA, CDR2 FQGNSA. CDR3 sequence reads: CASSSTIRSGELFF.

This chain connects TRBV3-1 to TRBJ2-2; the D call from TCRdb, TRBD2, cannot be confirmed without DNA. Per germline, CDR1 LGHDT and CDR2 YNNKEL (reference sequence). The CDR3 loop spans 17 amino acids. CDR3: CASSQRRLAGGTGELFF. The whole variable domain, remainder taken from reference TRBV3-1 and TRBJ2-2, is DTAVSQTPKYLVTQMGNDKSIKCEQNLGHDTMYWYKQDSKKFLKIMFSYNNKELIINETVPNRFSPKSPDKAHLNLHINSLELGDSAVYFCASSQRRLAGGTGELFFGEGSRLTVL.

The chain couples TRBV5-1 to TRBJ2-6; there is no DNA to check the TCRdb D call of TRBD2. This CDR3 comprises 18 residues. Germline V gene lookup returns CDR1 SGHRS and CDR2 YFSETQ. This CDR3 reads CASSLRSASFGGANVLTF.

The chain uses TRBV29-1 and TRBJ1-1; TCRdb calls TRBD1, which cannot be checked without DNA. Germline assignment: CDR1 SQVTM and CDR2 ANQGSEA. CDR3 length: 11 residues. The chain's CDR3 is CSTPGPNKAFF.

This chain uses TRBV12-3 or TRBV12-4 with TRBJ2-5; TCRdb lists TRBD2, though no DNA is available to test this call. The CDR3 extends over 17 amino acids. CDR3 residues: CASSLGASGSSQETQYF.

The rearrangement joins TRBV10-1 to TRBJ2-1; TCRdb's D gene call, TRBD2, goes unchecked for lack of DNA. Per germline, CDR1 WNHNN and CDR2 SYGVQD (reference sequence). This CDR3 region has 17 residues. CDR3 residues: CASSEYLETSGNNEQFF.

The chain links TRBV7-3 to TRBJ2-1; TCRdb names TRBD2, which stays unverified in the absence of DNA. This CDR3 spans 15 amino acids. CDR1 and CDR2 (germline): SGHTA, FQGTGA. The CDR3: CASSDLASGRNEQFF.

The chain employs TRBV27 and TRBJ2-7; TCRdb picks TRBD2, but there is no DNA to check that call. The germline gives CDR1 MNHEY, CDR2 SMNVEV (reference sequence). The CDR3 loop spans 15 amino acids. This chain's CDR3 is CASSLRLAGANEQYF.

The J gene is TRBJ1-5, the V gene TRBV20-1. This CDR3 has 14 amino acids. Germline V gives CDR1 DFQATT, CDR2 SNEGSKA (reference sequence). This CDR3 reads CSARPVDGNQPQHF.

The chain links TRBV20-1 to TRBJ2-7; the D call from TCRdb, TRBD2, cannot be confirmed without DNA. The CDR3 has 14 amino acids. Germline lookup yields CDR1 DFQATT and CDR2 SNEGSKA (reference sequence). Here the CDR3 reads CSATPSGKPYEQYF.

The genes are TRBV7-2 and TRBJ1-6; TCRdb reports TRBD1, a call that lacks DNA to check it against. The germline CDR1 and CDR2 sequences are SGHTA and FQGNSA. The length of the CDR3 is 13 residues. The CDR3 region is CASSLKGEQALHF.

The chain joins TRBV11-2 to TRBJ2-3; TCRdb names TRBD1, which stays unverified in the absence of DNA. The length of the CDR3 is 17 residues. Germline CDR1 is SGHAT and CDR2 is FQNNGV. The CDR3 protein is CASSYLTMTVWGDTQYF.

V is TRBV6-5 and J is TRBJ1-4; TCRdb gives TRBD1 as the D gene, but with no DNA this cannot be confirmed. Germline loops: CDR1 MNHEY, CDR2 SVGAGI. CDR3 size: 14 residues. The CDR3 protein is CASRLDRGGEKLFF.

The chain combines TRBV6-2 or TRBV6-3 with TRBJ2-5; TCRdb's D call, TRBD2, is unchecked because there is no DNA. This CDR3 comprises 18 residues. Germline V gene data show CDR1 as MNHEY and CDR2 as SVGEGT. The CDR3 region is CASSYRSPGVGGRETQYF.

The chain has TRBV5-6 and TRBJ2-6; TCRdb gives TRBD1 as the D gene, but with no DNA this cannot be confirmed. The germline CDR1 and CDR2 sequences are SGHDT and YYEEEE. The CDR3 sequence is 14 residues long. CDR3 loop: CASTGFSGANVLTF.

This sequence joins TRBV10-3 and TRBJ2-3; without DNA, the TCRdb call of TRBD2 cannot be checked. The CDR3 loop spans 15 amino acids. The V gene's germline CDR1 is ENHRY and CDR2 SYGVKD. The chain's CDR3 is CAISDAGPRTDTQYF.

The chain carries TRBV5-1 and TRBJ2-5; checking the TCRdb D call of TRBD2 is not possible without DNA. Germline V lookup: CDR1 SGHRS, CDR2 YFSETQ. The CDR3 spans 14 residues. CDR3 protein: CASSAGLSQETQYF. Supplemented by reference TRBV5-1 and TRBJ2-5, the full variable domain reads KAGVTQTPRYLIKTRGQQVTLSCSPISGHRSVSWYQQTPGQGLQFLFEYFSETQRNKGNFPGRFSGRQFSNSRSEMNVSTLELGDSALYLCASSAGLSQETQYFGPGTRLLVL.

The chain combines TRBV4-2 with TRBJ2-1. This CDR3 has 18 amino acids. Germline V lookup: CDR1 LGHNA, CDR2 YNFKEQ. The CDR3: CASSPRYRSGNSYNEQFF.

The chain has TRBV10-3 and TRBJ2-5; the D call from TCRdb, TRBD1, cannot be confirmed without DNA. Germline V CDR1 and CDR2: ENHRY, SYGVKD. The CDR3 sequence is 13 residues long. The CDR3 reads CAIRGTGQETQYF.

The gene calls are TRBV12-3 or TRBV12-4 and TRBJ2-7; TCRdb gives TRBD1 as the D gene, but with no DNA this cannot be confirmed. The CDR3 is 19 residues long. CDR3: CASSLRASLQTLIPYEQYF.

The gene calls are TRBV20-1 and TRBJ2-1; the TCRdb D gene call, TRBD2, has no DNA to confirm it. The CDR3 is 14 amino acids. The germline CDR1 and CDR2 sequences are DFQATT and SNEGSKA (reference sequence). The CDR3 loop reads CSSYGLAAYNEQFF.

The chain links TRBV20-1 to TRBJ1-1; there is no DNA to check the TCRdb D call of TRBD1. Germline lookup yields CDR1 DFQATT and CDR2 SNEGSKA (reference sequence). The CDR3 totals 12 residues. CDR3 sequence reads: CSARLGTGETFF.